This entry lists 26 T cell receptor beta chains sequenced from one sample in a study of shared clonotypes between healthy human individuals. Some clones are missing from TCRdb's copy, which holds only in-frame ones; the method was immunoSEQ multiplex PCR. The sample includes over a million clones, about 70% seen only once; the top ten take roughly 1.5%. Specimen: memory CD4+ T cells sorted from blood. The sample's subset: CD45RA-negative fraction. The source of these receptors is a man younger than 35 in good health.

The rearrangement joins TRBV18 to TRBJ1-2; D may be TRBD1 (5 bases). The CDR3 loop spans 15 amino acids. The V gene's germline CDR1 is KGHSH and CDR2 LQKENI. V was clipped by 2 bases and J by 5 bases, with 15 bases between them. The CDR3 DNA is TGTGCCAGCTCACCAGATCCCGGGGCCCTATATGGCTACACCTTC. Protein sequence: CASSPDPGALYGYTF.

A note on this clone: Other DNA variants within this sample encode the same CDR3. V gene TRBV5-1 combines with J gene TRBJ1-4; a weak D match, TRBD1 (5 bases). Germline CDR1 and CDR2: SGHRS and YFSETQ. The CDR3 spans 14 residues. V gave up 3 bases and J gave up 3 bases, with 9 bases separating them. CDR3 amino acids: CASSSGQSNEKLFF. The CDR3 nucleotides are TGCGCCAGCAGCTCGGGGCAGTCTAATGAAAAACTGTTTTTT.

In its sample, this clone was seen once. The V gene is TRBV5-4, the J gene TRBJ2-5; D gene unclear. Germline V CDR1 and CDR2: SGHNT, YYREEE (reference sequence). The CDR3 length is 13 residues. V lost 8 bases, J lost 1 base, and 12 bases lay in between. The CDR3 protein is CASSGRSQETQYF. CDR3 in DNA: TGTGCCAGTTCCGGACGGTCCCAAGAGACCCAGTACTTC.

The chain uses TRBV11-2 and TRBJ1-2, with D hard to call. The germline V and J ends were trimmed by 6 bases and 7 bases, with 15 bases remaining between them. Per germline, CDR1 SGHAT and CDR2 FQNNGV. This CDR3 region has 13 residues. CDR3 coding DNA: TGTGCCAGCAGTCCTTCTAGGGTTGCTGGCTACACCTTC. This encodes CASSPSRVAGYTF. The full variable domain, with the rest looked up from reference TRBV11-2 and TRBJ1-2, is EAGVAQSPRYKIIEKRQSVAFWCNPISGHATLYWYQQILGQGPKLLIQFQNNGVVDDSQLPKDRFSAERLKGVDSTLKIQPAKLEDSAVYLCASSPSRVAGYTFGSGTRLTVV.

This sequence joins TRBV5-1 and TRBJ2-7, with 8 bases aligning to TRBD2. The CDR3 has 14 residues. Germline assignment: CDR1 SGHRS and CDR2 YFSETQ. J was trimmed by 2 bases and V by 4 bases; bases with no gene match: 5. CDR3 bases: TGCGCCAGCAGCGCGGGGGGACTAGCCTACGAGCAGTACTTC. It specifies CASSAGGLAYEQYF.

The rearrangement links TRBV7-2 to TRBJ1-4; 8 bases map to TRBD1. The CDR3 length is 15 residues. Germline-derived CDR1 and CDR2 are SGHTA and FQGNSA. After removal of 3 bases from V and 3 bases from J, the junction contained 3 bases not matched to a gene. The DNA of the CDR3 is TGTGCCAGCAGCTTGCAGGGGGCGGCTAATGAAAAACTGTTTTTT. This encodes CASSLQGAANEKLFF. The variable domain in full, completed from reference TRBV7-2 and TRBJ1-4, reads GAGVSQSPSNKVTEKGKDVELRCDPISGHTALYWYRQSLGQGLEFLIYFQGNSAPDKSGLPSDRFSAERTGGSVSTLTIQRTQQEDSAVYLCASSLQGAANEKLFFGSGTQLSVL.

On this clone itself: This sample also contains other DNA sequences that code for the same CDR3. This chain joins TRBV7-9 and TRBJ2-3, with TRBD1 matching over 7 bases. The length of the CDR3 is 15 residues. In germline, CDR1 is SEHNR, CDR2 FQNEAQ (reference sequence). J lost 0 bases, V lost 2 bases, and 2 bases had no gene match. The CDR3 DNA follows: TGTGCCAGCAGCTTACGGGACAGTAGCACAGATACGCAGTATTTT. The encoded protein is CASSLRDSSTDTQYF.

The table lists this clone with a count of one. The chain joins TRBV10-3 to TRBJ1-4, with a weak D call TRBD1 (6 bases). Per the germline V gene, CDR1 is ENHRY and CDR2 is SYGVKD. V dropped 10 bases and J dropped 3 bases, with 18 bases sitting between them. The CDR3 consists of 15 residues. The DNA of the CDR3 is TGTGCCACCCGATTTGGGGGGGCGTCTAATGAAAAACTGTTTTTT. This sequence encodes CATRFGGASNEKLFF.

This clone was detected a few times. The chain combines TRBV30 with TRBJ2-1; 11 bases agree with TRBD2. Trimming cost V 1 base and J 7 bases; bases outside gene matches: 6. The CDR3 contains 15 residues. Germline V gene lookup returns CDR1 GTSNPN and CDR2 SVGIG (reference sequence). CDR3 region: CAWSGTSGRPNEQFF. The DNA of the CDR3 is TGTGCCTGGAGTGGAACTAGCGGGAGACCTAATGAGCAGTTCTTC.

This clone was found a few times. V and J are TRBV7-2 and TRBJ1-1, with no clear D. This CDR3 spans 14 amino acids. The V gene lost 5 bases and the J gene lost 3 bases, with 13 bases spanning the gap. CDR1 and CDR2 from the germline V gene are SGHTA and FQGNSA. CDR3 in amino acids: CASSPPGTYTEAFF. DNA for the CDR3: TGTGCCAGCAGCCCCCCAGGTACCTACACTGAAGCTTTCTTT.

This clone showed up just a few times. CDR3 nucleotide sequence: TGTGCCAGTACCCAGTTCGGGACCATGGAGACACCCCTCCACTTT. The encoded protein is CASTQFGTMETPLHF. The V and J genes are TRBV19 and TRBJ1-6; TRBD1 is a possible D gene (5 bases). Trimming stripped 7 bases from V and 11 bases from J, with 21 bases between. The germline gives CDR1 LNHDA, CDR2 SQIVND (reference sequence). CDR3 length: 15 residues.

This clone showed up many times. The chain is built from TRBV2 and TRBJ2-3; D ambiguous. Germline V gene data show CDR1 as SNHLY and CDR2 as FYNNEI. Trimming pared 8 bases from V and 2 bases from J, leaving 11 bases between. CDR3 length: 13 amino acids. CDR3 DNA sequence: TGTGCCAGCTCACCCCCTTACACAGATACGCAGTATTTT. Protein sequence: CASSPPYTDTQYF.

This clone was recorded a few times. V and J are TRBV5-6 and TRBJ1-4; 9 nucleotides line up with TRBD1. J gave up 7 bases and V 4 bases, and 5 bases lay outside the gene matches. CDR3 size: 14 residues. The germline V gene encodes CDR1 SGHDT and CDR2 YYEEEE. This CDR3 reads CASSKQGAFEKLFF. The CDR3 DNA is TGTGCCAGCAGCAAACAGGGGGCGTTTGAAAAACTGTTTTTT.

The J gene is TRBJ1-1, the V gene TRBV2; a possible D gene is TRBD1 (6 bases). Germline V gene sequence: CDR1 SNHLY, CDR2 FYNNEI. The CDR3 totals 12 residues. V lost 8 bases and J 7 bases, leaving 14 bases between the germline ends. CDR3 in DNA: TGTGCCAGCCTACAGGGATGGAGTGAAGCTTTCTTT. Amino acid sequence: CASLQGWSEAFF.

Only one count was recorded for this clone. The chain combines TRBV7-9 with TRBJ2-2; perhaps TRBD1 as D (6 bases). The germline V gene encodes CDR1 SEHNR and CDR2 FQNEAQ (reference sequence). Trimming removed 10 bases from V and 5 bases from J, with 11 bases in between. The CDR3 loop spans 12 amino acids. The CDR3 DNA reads TGTGCCAATGGGGGCCGGACCGGGGAGCTGTTTTTT. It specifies CANGGRTGELFF.

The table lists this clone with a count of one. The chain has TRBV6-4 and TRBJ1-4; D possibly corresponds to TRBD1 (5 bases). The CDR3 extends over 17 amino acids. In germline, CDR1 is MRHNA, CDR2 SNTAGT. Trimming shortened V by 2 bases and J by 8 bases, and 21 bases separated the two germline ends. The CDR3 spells CASSDVKGPPASEKLFF. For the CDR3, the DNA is TGTGCCAGCAGTGACGTAAAGGGGCCCCCAGCATCCGAAAAACTGTTTTTT.

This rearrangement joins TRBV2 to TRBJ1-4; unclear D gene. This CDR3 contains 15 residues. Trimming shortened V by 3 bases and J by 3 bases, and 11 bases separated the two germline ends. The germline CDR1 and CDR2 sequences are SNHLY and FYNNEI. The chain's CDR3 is CASSDGDKSNEKLFF. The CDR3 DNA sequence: TGTGCCAGCAGTGATGGTGACAAATCTAATGAAAAACTGTTTTTT.

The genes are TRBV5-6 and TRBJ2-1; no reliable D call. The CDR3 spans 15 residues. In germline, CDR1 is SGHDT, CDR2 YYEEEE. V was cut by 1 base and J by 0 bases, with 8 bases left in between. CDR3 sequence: CASSLKTVSYNEQFF. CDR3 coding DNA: TGTGCCAGCAGCTTGAAAACGGTCTCCTACAATGAGCAGTTCTTC.

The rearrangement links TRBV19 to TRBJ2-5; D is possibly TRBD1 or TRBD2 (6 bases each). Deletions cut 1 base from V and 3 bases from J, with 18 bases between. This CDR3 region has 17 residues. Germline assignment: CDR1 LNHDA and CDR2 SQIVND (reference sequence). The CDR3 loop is CASSIGNGGWGEETQYF. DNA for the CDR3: TGTGCCAGTAGTATAGGGAACGGGGGCTGGGGGGAAGAGACCCAGTACTTC.

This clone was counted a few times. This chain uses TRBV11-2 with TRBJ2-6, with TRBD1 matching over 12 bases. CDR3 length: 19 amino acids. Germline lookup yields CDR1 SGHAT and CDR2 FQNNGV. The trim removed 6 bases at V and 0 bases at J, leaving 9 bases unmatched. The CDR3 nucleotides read TGTGCCAGCAGAAGAGGGACAGGGGGCTCTGACTCTGGGGCCAACGTCCTGACTTTC. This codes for CASRRGTGGSDSGANVLTF.

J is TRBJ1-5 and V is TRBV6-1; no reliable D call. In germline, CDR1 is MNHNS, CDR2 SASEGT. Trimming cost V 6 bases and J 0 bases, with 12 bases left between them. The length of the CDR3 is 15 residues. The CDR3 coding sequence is TGTGCCAGCAGAACAGAGAACAATAGCAATCAGCCCCAGCATTTT. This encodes CASRTENNSNQPQHF.

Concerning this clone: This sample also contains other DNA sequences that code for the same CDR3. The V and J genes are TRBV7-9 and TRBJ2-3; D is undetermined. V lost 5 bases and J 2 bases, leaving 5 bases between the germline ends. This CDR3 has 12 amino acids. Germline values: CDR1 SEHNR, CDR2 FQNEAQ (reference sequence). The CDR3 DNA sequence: TGTGCCAGCAGCCTTTCCACAGATACGCAGTATTTT. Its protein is CASSLSTDTQYF.

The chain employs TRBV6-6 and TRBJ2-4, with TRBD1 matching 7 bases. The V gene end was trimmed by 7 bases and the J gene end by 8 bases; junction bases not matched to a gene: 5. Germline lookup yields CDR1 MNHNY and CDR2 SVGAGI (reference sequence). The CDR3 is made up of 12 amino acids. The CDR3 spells CASNRQGDIQYF. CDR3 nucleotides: TGTGCCAGCAATCGACAGGGAGACATTCAGTACTTC.

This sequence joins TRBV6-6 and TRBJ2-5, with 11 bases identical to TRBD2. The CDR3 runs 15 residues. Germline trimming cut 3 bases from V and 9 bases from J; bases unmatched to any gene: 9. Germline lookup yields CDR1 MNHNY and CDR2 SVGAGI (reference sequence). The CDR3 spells CASSYLAGGIGAQYF. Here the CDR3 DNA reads TGTGCCAGCAGTTATTTAGCGGGGGGGATCGGGGCCCAGTACTTC.

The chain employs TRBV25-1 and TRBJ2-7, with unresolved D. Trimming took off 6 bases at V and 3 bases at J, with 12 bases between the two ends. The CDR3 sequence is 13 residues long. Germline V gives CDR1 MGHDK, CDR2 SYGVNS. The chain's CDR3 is CASRDAGVYEQYF. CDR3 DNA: TGTGCCAGCAGGGATGCAGGAGTCTACGAGCAGTACTTC.

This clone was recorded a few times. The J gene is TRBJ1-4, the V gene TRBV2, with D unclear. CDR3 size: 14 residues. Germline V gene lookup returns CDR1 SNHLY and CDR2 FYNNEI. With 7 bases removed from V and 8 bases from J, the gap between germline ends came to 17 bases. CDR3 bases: TGTGCCAGCAAGCCCAGAGGGATAAGCGAAAAACTGTTTTTT. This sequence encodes CASKPRGISEKLFF.